This T cell receptor (beta chain) comes out of a study of blood T cell repertoires in COVID-19. In the study overall: Acute and convalescent COVID-19 samples came from the United States, Italy and Spain.

Trimming pared 5 bases from V and 0 bases from J, leaving 5 bases between. Germline V gene data show CDR1 as GTSNPN and CDR2 as SVGIG (reference sequence). The CDR3 runs to 13 residues. Libraries were prepared by immunoSEQ multiplex PCR; TCRdb keeps only in-frame clonotypes and omits some of them. In the table there are about 380,000 clones, around 85% of which are singletons. V usage is TRBV30 and J usage is TRBJ1-6; D not resolved. Source material: peripheral blood. The source is a young woman with acute or convalescent COVID-19. Here the CDR3 reads CAWGSSYNSPLHF. For the CDR3, the DNA is TGTGCCTGGGGGAGCTCCTATAATTCACCCCTCCACTTT.